This T cell receptor (beta chain) stems from a study of cytomegalovirus exposure and HLA in healthy donors. Nominally healthy donors were sampled, though unrecorded immune exposures were likely. V shed 5 bases and J shed 4 bases, with 14 bases lying between them. Germline loops: CDR1 LNHDA, CDR2 SQIVND (reference sequence). The CDR3 has 14 amino acids. Study observations and caveats: The study put 150 or so TCR beta chains on its list as cytomegalovirus-associated. Within the data, a cluster of highly shared sequence variants was likely a sequencing artifact.

As concerns this clone: What it binds is not known.

PCR primers comprised 60 Vbeta and 13 Jbeta primers. Authors' processing steps: Later reanalysis found tens of millions of unique TCR beta chains, about 11 million of them shared. TCRdb keeps only in-frame clones here, not all; method: immunoSEQ multiplex PCR. The V and J calls and clone size come from that table; D and trimming were worked out from the DNA. The profile covers about 120,000 clones, with under 12% appearing a single time and around 4.6% taken by the ten largest. The sequenced material came from PBMCs. The genes are TRBV19 and TRBJ2-5; a weak D match, TRBD2 (7 bases). The receptor comes from a woman under 30 in good health and CMV-seropositive. For the CDR3, the DNA is TGTGCCAGTAGTGTAAAGGGGGGGCGAGAGACCCAGTACTTC. Amino acid sequence: CASSVKGGRETQYF.